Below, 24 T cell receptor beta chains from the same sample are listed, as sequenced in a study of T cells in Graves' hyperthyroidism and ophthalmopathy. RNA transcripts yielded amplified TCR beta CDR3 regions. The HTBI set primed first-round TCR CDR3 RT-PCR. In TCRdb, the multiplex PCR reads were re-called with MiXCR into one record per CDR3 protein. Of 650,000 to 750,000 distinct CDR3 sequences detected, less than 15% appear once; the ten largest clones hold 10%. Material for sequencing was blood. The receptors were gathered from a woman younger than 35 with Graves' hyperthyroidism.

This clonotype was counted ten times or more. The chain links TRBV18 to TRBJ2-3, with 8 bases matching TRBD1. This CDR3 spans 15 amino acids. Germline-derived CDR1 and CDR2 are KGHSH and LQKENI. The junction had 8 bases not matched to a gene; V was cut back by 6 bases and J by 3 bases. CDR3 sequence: CASSKTGEKTDTQYF. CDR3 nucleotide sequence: TGTGCCAGCTCTAAGACAGGGGAGAAGACAGATACGCAGTATTTT.

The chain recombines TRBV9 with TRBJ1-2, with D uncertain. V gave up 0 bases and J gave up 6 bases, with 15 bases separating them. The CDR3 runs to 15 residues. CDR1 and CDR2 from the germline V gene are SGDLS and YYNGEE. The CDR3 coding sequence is TGTGCCAGCAGCGTAGCTCGTGGGGTGGGGAATGGCTACACCTTC. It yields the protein CASSVARGVGNGYTF.

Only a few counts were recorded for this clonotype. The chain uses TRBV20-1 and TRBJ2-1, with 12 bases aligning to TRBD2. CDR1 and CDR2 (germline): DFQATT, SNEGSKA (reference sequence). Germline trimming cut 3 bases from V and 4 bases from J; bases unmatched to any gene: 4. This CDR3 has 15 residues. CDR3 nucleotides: TGCAGTGCTAGTAAGGGACTAGCGGGTTACAATGAGCAGTTCTTC. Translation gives CSASKGLAGYNEQFF.

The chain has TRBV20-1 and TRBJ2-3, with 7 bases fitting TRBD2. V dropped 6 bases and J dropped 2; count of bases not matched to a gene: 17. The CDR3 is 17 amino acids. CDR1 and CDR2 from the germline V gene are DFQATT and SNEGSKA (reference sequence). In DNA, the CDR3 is TGCAGTGCCCCCTTACCCCGACTAGCCGGGGTCACAGATACGCAGTATTTT. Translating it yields CSAPLPRLAGVTDTQYF.

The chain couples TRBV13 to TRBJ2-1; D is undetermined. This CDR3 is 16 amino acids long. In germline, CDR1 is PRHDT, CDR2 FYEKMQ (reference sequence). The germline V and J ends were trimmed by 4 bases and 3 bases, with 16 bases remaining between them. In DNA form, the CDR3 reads TGTGCCAGCAGCTCCAAGTCGTCAACCGGCTACAATGAGCAGTTCTTC. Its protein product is CASSSKSSTGYNEQFF. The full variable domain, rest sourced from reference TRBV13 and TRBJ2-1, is AAGVIQSPRHLIKEKRETATLKCYPIPRHDTVYWYQQGPGQDPQFLISFYEKMQSDKGSIPDRFSAQQFSDYHSELNMSSLELGDSALYFCASSSKSSTGYNEQFFGPGTRLTVL.

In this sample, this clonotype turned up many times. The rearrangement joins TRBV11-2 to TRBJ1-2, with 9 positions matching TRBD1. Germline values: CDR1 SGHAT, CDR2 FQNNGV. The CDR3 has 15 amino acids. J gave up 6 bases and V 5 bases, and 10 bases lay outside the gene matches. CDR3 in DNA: TGTGCCAGCAGCGTTCGGGACAGGGAAGGAAATGGCTACACCTTC. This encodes CASSVRDREGNGYTF.

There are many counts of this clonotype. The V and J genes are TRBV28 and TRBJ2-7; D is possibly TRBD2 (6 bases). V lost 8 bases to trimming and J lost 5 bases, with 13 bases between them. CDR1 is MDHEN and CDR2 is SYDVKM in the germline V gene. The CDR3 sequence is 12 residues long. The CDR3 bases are TGTGCCAGCGCGGGGCTAGTCGACGAGCAGTACTTC. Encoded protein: CASAGLVDEQYF.

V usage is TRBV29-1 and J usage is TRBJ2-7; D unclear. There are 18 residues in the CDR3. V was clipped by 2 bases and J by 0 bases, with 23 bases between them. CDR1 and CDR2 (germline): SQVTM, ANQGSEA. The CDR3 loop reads CSVESWSSPDGTSYEQYF. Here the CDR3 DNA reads TGCAGCGTTGAATCGTGGAGTAGCCCCGACGGTACCTCCTACGAGCAGTACTTC.

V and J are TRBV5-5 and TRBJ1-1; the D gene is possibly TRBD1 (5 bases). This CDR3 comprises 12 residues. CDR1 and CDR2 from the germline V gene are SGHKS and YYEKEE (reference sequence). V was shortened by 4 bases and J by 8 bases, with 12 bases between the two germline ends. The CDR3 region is CASSPAAGEAFF. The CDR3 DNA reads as TGTGCCAGCAGCCCGGCGGCAGGGGAAGCTTTCTTT. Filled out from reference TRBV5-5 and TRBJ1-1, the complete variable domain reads DAGVTQSPTHLIKTRGQQVTLRCSPISGHKSVSWYQQVLGQGPQFIFQYYEKEERGRGNFPDRFSARQFPNYSSELNVNALLLGDSALYLCASSPAAGEAFFGQGTRLTVV.

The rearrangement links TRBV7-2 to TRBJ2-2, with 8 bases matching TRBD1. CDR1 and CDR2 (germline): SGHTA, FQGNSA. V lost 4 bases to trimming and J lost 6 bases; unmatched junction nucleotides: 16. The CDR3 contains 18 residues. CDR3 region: CASSSHPRTGLKAGELFF. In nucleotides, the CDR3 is TGTGCCAGCAGCTCCCACCCCCGGACAGGGTTGAAAGCCGGGGAGCTGTTTTTT.

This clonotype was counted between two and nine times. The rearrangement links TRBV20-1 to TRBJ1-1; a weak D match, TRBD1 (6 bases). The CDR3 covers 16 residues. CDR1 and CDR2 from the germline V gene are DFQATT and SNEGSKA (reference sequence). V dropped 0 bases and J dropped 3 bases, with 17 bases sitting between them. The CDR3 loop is CSARDPVAGEHTEAFF. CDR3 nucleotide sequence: TGCAGTGCTAGAGATCCCGTGGCAGGGGAGCACACTGAAGCTTTCTTT.

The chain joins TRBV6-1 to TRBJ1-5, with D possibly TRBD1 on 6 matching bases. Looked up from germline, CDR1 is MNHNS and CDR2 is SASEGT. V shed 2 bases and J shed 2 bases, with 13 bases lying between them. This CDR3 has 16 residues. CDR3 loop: CASSERLQGRNQPQHF. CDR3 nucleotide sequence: TGTGCCAGCAGTGAACGACTACAGGGACGCAATCAGCCCCAGCATTTT.

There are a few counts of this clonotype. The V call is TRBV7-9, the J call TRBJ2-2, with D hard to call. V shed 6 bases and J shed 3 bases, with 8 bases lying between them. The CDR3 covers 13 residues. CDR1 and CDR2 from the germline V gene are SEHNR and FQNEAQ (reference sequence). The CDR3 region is CASSGSHTGELFF. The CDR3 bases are TGTGCCAGCAGTGGGTCGCACACCGGGGAGCTGTTTTTT.

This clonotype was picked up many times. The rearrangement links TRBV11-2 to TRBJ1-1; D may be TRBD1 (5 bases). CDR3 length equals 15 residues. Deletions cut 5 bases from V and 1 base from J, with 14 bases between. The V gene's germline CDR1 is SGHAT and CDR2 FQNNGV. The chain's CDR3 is CASSRGREANTEAFF. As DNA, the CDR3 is TGTGCCAGCAGCCGGGGCCGGGAAGCGAACACTGAAGCTTTCTTT. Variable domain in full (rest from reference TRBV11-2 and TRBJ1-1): EAGVAQSPRYKIIEKRQSVAFWCNPISGHATLYWYQQILGQGPKLLIQFQNNGVVDDSQLPKDRFSAERLKGVDSTLKIQPAKLEDSAVYLCASSRGREANTEAFFGQGTRLTVV.

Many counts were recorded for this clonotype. This CDR3 reads CASGWSVQFF. Written as DNA, the CDR3 is TGTGCCAGCGGGTGGTCTGTGCAATTCTTC. The genes are TRBV28 and TRBJ2-1; D gene uncertain. Germline V gives CDR1 MDHEN, CDR2 SYDVKM. V was pared by 8 bases and J by 16 bases, with 15 bases between. The CDR3 has 10 amino acids. The complete variable domain, with remaining parts taken from reference TRBV28 and TRBJ2-1, reads DVKVTQSSRYLVKRTGEKVFLECVQDMDHENMFWYRQDPGLGLRLIYFSYDVKMKEKGDIPEGYSVSREKKERFSLILESASTNQTSMYLCASGWSVQFFGPGTRLTVL.

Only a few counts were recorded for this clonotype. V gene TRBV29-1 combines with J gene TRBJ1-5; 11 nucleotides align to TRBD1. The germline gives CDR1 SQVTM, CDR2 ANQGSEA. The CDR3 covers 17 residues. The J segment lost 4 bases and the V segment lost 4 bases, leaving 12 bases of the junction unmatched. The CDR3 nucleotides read TGCAGCGTTGGAAAGGGACAGGGGGTCCCGTTGAATCAGCCCCAGCATTTT. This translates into CSVGKGQGVPLNQPQHF. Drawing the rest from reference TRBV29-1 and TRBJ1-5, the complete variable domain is SAVISQKPSRDICQRGTSLTIQCQVDSQVTMMFWYRQQPGQSLTLIATANQGSEATYESGFVIDKFPISRPNLTFSTLTVSNMSPEDSSIYLCSVGKGQGVPLNQPQHFGDGTRLSIL.

The chain's CDR3 is CASRDRVPSEQYF. CDR3 in DNA: TGTGCCAGTAGGGACAGGGTCCCGTCCGAGCAGTACTTC. V gene TRBV19 combines with J gene TRBJ2-7; 8 bases line up with TRBD1. This CDR3 region has 13 residues. Trimming took 6 bases from V and 6 from J; bases not matched to a gene: 7. CDR1 is LNHDA, CDR2 SQIVND, per germline (reference sequence). Based on the CDR3 plus reference TRBV19 and TRBJ2-7, the full variable domain is DGGITQSPKYLFRKEGQNVTLSCEQNLNHDAMYWYRQDPGQGLRLIYYSQIVNDFQKGDIAEGYSVSREKKESFPLTVTSAQKNPTAFYLCASRDRVPSEQYFGPGTRLTVT.

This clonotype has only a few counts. The CDR3 spells CASSLDGVLYTGELFF. CDR3 bases: TGTGCCAGCAGCTTAGATGGGGTTTTGTACACCGGGGAGCTGTTTTTT. The rearrangement uses TRBV7-2 and TRBJ2-2; D is undetermined. Germline values: CDR1 SGHTA, CDR2 FQGNSA. The CDR3 is made up of 16 amino acids. The V end was cut by 1 base, the J end by 3 bases, with 12 bases between.

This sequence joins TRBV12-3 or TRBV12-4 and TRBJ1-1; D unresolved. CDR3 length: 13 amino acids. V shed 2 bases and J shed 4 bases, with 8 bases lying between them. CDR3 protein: CASSLQWSTEAFF. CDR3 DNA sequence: TGTGCCAGCAGTTTACAGTGGTCCACTGAAGCTTTCTTT.

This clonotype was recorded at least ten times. The CDR3 loop reads CASSGRDQSTDTQYF. CDR3 nucleotides: TGTGCCAGCAGCGGCCGGGACCAAAGCACAGATACGCAGTATTTT. This chain uses TRBV13 with TRBJ2-3, with D perhaps matching TRBD1 or TRBD2 (5 bases each). The CDR3 spans 15 residues. V shed 5 bases and J shed 0 bases, with 12 bases lying between them. Germline V lookup: CDR1 PRHDT, CDR2 FYEKMQ (reference sequence). Complete variable domain (other parts from reference TRBV13 and TRBJ2-3): AAGVIQSPRHLIKEKRETATLKCYPIPRHDTVYWYQQGPGQDPQFLISFYEKMQSDKGSIPDRFSAQQFSDYHSELNMSSLELGDSALYFCASSGRDQSTDTQYFGPGTRLTVL.

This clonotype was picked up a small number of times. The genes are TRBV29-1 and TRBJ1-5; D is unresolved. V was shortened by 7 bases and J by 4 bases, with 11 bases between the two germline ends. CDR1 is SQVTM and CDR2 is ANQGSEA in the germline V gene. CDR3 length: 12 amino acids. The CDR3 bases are TGCAGCGCTCTGGATGGGAATCAGCCCCAGCATTTT. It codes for CSALDGNQPQHF. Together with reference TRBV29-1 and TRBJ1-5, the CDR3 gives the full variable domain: SAVISQKPSRDICQRGTSLTIQCQVDSQVTMMFWYRQQPGQSLTLIATANQGSEATYESGFVIDKFPISRPNLTFSTLTVSNMSPEDSSIYLCSALDGNQPQHFGDGTRLSIL.

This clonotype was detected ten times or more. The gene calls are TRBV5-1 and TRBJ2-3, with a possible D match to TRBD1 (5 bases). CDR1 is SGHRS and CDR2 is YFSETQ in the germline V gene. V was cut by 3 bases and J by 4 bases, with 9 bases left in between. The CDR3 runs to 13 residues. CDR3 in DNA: TGCGCCAGCAGCTATTGGACATCAGATACGCAGTATTTT. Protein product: CASSYWTSDTQYF.

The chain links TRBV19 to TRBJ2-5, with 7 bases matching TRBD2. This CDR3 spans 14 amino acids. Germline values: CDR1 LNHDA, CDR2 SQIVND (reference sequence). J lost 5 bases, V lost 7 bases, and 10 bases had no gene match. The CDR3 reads CASMGGGPWETQYF. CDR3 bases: TGTGCCAGTATGGGGGGAGGGCCTTGGGAGACCCAGTACTTC.

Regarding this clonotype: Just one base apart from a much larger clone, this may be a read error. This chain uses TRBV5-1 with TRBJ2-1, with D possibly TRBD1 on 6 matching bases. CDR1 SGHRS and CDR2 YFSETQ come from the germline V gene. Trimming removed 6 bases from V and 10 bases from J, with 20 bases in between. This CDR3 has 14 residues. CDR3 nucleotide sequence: TGCGCCAGCAAGCGAACCGGACAGTCCTACGAGCAGTTCTTC. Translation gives CASKRTGQSYEQFF.